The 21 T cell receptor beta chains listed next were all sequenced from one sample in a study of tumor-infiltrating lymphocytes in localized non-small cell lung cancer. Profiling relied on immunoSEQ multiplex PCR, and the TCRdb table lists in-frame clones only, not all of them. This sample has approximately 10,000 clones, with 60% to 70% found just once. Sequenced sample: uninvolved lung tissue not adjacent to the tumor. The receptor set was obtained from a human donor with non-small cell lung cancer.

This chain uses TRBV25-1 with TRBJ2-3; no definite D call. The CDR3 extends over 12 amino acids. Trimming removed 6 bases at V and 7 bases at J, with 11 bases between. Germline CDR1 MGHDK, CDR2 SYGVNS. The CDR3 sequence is CASSADWYTQYF. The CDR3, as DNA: TGTGCCAGCAGCGCTGACTGGTATACGCAGTATTTT.

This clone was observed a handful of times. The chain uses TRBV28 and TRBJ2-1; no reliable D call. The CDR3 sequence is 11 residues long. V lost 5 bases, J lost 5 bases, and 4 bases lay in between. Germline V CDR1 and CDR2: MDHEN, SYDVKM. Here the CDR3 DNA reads TGTGCCAGCAGTGTCAACAATGAGCAGTTCTTC. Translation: CASSVNNEQFF.

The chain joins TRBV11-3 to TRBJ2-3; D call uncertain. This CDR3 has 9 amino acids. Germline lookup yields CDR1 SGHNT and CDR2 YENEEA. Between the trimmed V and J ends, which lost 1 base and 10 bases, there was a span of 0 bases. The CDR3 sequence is CASSLAQYF. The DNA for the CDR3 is TGTGCCAGCAGCTTAGCGCAGTATTTT.

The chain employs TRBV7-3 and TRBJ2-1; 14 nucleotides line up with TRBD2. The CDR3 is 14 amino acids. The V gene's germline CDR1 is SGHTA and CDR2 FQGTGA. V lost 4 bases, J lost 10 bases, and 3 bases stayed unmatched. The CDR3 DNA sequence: TGTGCCAGCAGCTCAGGGACTAGCGGGAGCGAGCAGTTCTTC. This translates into CASSSGTSGSEQFF.

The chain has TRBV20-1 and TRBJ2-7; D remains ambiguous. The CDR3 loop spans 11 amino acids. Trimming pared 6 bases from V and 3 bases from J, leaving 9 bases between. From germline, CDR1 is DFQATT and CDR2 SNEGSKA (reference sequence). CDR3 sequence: CSARINYEQYF. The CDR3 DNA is TGCAGTGCAAGGATCAACTACGAGCAGTACTTC.

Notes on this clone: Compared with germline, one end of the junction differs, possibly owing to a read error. DNA for the CDR3: TGTGCCTGGAGTGTAATCACCGGGACAGGGCCTTTCGTCGTCTTT. Translating gives CAWSVITGTGPFVVF. V gene TRBV30 combines with J gene TRBJ1-1; 9 bases are a match to TRBD1. This CDR3 contains 15 residues. Germline CDR1 reads GTSNPN; CDR2 reads SVGIG (reference sequence). Drawing the rest from reference TRBV30 and TRBJ1-1, the complete variable domain is SQTIHQWPATLVQPVGSPLSLECTVEGTSNPNLYWYRQAAGRGLQLLFYSVGIGQISSEVPQNLSASRPQDRQFILSSKKLLLSDSGFYLCAWSVITGTGPFVVFGQGTRLTVV.

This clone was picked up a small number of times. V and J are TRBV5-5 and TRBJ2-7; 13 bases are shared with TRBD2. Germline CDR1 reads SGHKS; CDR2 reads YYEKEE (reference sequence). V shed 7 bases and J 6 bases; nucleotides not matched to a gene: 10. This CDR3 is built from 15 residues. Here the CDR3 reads CASVSLAGGPPEQYF. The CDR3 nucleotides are TGTGCCAGCGTTTCACTAGCGGGAGGGCCGCCCGAGCAGTACTTC.

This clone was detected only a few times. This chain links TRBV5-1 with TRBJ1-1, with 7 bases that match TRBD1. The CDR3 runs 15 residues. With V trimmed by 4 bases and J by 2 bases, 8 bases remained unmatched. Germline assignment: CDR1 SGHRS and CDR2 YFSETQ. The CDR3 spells CASSGDTGVNTEAFF. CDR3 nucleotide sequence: TGCGCCAGCAGCGGAGACACAGGGGTAAACACTGAAGCTTTCTTT. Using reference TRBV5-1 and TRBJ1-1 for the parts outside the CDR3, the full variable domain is KAGVTQTPRYLIKTRGQQVTLSCSPISGHRSVSWYQQTPGQGLQFLFEYFSETQRNKGNFPGRFSGRQFSNSRSEMNVSTLELGDSALYLCASSGDTGVNTEAFFGQGTRLTVV.

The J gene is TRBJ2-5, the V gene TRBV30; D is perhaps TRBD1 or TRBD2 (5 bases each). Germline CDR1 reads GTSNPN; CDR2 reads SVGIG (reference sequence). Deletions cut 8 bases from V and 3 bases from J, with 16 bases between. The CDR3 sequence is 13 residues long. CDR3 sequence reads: CAPPGTEKETQYF. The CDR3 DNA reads TGTGCCCCCCCCGGGACCGAAAAAGAGACCCAGTACTTC. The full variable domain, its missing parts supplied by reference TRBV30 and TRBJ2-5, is SQTIHQWPATLVQPVGSPLSLECTVEGTSNPNLYWYRQAAGRGLQLLFYSVGIGQISSEVPQNLSASRPQDRQFILSSKKLLLSDSGFYLCAPPGTEKETQYFGPGTRLLVL.

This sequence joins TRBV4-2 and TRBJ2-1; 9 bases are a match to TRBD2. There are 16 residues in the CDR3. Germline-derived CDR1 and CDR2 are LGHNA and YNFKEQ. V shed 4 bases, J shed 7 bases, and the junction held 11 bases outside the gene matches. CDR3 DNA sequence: TGTGCCAGCAGCCCCATGGGAAGCCTAGCGGGGAATGAGCAGTTCTTC. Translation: CASSPMGSLAGNEQFF.

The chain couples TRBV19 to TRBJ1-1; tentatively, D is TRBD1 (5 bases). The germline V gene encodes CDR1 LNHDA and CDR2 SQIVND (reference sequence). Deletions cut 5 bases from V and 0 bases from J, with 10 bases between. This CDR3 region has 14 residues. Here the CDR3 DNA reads TGTGCCAGTAGTGGGGGTCCCATGAACACTGAAGCTTTCTTT. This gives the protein CASSGGPMNTEAFF.

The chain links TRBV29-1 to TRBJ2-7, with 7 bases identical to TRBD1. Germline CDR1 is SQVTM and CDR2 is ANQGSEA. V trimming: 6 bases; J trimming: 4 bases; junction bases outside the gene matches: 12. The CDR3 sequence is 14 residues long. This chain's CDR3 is CSVARQGREYEQYF. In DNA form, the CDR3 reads TGCAGCGTGGCTAGACAGGGAAGGGAGTACGAGCAGTACTTC.

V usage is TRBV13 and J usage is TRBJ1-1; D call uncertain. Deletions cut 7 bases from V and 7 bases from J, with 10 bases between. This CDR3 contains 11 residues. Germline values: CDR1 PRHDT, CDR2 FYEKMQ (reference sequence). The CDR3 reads CASTGFGEAFF. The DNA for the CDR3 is TGTGCCAGCACGGGTTTTGGTGAAGCTTTCTTT.

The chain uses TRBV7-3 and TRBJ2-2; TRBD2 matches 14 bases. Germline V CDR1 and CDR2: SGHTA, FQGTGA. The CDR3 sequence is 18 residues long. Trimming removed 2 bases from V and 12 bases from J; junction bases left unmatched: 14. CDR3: CASSLQGQGTSGSFKLFF. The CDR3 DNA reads TGTGCCAGCAGCTTACAGGGACAGGGGACTAGCGGGAGTTTTAAGCTGTTTTTT.

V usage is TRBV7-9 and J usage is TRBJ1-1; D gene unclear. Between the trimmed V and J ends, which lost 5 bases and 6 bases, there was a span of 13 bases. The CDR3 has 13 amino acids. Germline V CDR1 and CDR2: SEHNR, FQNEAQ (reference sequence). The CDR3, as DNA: TGTGCCAGCAGCCCAAATCGGGTCGCTGAAGCTTTCTTT. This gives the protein CASSPNRVAEAFF.

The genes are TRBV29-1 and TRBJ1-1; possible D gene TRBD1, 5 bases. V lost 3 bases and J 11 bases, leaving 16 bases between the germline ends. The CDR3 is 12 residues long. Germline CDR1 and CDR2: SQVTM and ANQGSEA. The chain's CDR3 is CSVEGQVGSAFF. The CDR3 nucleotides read TGCAGCGTTGAGGGGCAGGTGGGTTCCGCTTTCTTT.

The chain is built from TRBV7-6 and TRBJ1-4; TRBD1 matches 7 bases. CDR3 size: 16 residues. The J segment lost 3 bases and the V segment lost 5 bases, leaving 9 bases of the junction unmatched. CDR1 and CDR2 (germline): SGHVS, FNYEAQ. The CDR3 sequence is CASSPARTGANEKLFF. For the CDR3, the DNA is TGTGCCAGCAGCCCCGCCAGGACAGGAGCTAATGAAAAACTGTTTTTT.

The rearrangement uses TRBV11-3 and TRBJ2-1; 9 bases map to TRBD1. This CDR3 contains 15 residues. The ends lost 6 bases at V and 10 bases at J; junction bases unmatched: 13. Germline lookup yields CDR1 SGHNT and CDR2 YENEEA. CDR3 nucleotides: TGTGCCAGCAGGTCTACAGGGGGCACGGCAATCGAGCAGTTCTTC. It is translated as CASRSTGGTAIEQFF.

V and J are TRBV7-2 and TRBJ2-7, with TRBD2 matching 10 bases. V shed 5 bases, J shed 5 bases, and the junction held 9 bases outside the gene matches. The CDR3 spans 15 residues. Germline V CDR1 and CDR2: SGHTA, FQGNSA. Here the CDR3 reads CASSPRVAGGNEQYF. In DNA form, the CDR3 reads TGTGCCAGCAGCCCTCGAGTAGCGGGAGGCAACGAGCAGTACTTC.

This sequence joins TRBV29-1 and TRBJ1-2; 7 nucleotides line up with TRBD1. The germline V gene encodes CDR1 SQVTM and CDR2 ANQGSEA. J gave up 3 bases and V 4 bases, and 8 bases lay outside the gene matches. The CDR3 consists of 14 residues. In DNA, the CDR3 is TGCAGCGTTGTGCCGACAGGGTGGGACTATGGCTACACCTTC. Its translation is CSVVPTGWDYGYTF. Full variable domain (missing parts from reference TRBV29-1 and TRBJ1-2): SAVISQKPSRDICQRGTSLTIQCQVDSQVTMMFWYRQQPGQSLTLIATANQGSEATYESGFVIDKFPISRPNLTFSTLTVSNMSPEDSSIYLCSVVPTGWDYGYTFGSGTRLTVV.

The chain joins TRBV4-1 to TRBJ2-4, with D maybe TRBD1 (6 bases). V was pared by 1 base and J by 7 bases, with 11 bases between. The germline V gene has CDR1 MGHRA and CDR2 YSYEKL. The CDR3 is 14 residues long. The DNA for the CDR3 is TGCGCCAGCAGCCAAGTGCGGCAGGGGAACATTCAGTACTTC. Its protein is CASSQVRQGNIQYF.